The rows below give T cell receptor beta chains drawn from one sample of a study of shared clonotypes between healthy human individuals. Method: immunoSEQ multiplex PCR; TCRdb's copy keeps in-frame clones and lacks some. The data show fewer than 2.5 million clones, roughly 93% seen once. The specimen sequenced was naive CD4+ T cells from PBMCs. These receptors were collected from a man younger than 35 in good health. Some clones in this sample may be carry-over from other donors' samples. The CDR3 runs from the conserved cysteine through the conserved F or W. D genes are given only for firm matches. Size is stated for part of the rows, as once, few or many counts, or as a class when the clone is expanded.

D gene,V gene,clone size,J gene,CDR3 protein,CDR3 DNA
.,TRBV28,.,TRBJ1-2,CASARAGDGYTF,TGTGCCAGCGCCCGTGCGGGGGATGGCTACACCTTC
.,TRBV4-2,.,TRBJ2-3,CASSQEGQSTDTQYF,TGTGCCAGCAGCCAAGAAGGTCAGAGCACAGATACGCAGTATTTT
.,TRBV7-2,.,TRBJ2-2,CASSPRGTGELFF,TGTGCCAGCAGCCCCAGAGGCACCGGGGAGCTGTTTTTT
TRBD1,TRBV12-5,once,TRBJ2-2,CASGLSQGAPGELFF,TGTGCTAGTGGTCTGAGTCAGGGGGCGCCCGGGGAGCTGTTTTTT
.,TRBV7-8,.,TRBJ2-3,CASRSFVSSTDTQYF,TGTGCCAGCAGGAGCTTTGTCTCTAGCACAGATACGCAGTATTTT
.,TRBV2,.,TRBJ1-2,CASSEAAANYGYTF,TGTGCCAGCAGTGAAGCGGCAGCTAACTATGGCTACACCTTC
.,TRBV18,.,TRBJ2-7,CASSHGRVESYEQYF,TGTGCCAGCTCGCACGGCAGGGTGGAATCCTACGAGCAGTACTTC
.,TRBV28,.,TRBJ2-1,CASSSTLYAGNEQFF,TGTGCCAGCAGTTCCACACTCTACGCGGGCAATGAGCAGTTCTTC
.,TRBV25-1,once,TRBJ2-2,CASIQRANTGELFF,TGTGCCAGCATCCAAAGGGCAAACACCGGGGAGCTGTTTTTT
.,TRBV5-1,.,TRBJ2-3,CASSPGVPDTQYF,TGCGCCAGCAGTCCTGGTGTCCCAGATACGCAGTATTTT
TRBD1,TRBV5-1,once,TRBJ1-6,CASSLRTGGFDSPLHF,TGCGCCAGCAGCTTGAGGACAGGGGGCTTTGATTCACCCCTCCACTTT
.,TRBV9,.,TRBJ1-2,CASGPGSANYGYTF,TGTGCCAGCGGCCCCGGCTCGGCTAACTATGGCTACACCTTC
.,TRBV10-1,.,TRBJ1-4,CASSPTWGIYEKLFF,TGCGCCAGCAGTCCTACTTGGGGCATTTATGAAAAACTGTTTTTT
.,TRBV5-4,.,TRBJ2-7,CASSFRGGHEQYF,TGTGCCAGCAGCTTTCGTGGGGGACACGAGCAGTACTTC
.,TRBV4-3,once,TRBJ2-7,CASSQDDRARGEQYF,TGCGCCAGCAGCCAAGATGACCGAGCTCGGGGCGAGCAGTACTTC
TRBD2,TRBV5-5,.,TRBJ2-1,CASSLGGVEQFF,TGTGCCAGCAGCCTTGGGGGGGTTGAGCAGTTCTTC
.,TRBV14,.,TRBJ2-1,CASSHQGRGEQFF,TGTGCCAGCAGCCATCAGGGTCGGGGTGAGCAGTTCTTC
.,TRBV2,.,TRBJ2-1,CASRGDWDSWEQFF,TGTGCCAGCAGGGGGGACTGGGATTCCTGGGAGCAGTTCTTC
.,TRBV6-6,.,TRBJ2-2,CASTRDRGTGELFF,TGTGCCAGCACCAGGGATAGGGGCACCGGGGAGCTGTTTTTT
.,TRBV30,.,TRBJ1-5,CAWSGQHNQPQHF,TGTGCCTGGAGCGGGCAGCACAATCAGCCCCAGCATTTT
.,TRBV6-1,.,TRBJ2-7,CASSESLAPYEQYF,TGTGCCAGCAGTGAATCTTTAGCTCCCTACGAGCAGTACTTC
TRBD2,TRBV28,.,TRBJ2-3,CASSLTGLAGADTQYF,TGTGCCAGCAGTTTGACGGGACTAGCGGGAGCAGATACGCAGTATTTT
TRBD2,TRBV18,.,TRBJ2-1,CASSPRASGGYNEQFF,TGTGCCAGCTCACCACGCGCTAGCGGGGGGTACAATGAGCAGTTCTTC
TRBD2,TRBV7-2,.,TRBJ2-7,CASSFHREGGEQYF,TGTGCCAGCAGCTTCCACCGGGAGGGTGGCGAGCAGTACTTC
TRBD2,TRBV29-1,.,TRBJ2-1,CSVSRLAGDFWSNEQFF,TGCAGCGTATCCCGACTAGCGGGAGATTTCTGGAGCAATGAGCAGTTCTTC
.,TRBV19,.,TRBJ1-5,CASSIESVWNQPQHF,TGTGCCAGTAGTATAGAGAGCGTTTGGAATCAGCCCCAGCATTTT
TRBD1,TRBV11-2,.,TRBJ2-3,CASSLSGGRADTQYF,TGTGCCAGCAGCTTATCAGGGGGTAGAGCGGATACGCAGTATTTT
TRBD1,TRBV29-1,once,TRBJ1-1,CSADRGGNTEAFF,TGCAGCGCTGACAGGGGCGGGAACACTGAAGCTTTCTTT
TRBD2,TRBV18,.,TRBJ2-1,CASSLPGQREKNEQFF,TGTGCCAGCTCACTCCCGGGCCAGCGGGAGAAGAATGAGCAGTTCTTC
TRBD2,TRBV7-9,.,TRBJ2-3,CASTLAGGLDTQYF,TGTGCCAGCACCTTAGCGGGAGGGTTGGATACGCAGTATTTT
.,TRBV7-2,.,TRBJ2-7,CASSLAARGLYEQYF,TGTGCCAGCAGCTTAGCGGCACGTGGGCTCTACGAGCAGTACTTC
.,TRBV7-8,.,TRBJ2-3,CASSPHADTQYF,TGTGCCAGCAGCCCCCATGCAGATACGCAGTATTTT
TRBD2,TRBV25-1,.,TRBJ2-1,CASSEAPGRARNEQFF,TGTGCCAGCAGTGAAGCCCCCGGGAGGGCTCGGAATGAGCAGTTCTTC
.,TRBV5-4,.,TRBJ1-2,CASSLTFLGEGGYTF,TGTGCCAGCAGCTTGACGTTCCTGGGTGAGGGTGGCTACACCTTC
.,TRBV2,.,TRBJ2-7,CASTWLANYEQYF,TGTGCCAGCACTTGGCTAGCGAACTACGAGCAGTACTTC
.,TRBV27,.,TRBJ1-1,CASSLLSYPPGGSTEAFF,TGTGCCAGCAGTTTACTTTCATACCCCCCCGGGGGGAGCACTGAAGCTTTCTTT
.,TRBV4-1,.,TRBJ1-5,CASSQAPAPVDQPQHF,TGCGCCAGCAGCCAAGCCCCAGCCCCGGTCGATCAGCCCCAGCATTTT
TRBD1,TRBV28,.,TRBJ2-7,CASSPPPGQGGEQYF,TGTGCCAGCAGTCCACCACCCGGACAGGGAGGCGAGCAGTACTTC
TRBD2,TRBV27,.,TRBJ2-6,CASTGRTGANVLTF,TGTGCCAGCACCGGGAGGACTGGGGCCAACGTCCTGACTTTC
.,TRBV2,.,TRBJ2-1,CASTSSFSGSYNEQFF,TGTGCCAGCACGAGTAGCTTTTCGGGCTCCTACAATGAGCAGTTCTTC
.,TRBV2,.,TRBJ2-7,CASRGSGVPEQYF,TGTGCCAGCAGGGGATCAGGCGTTCCCGAGCAGTACTTC
.,TRBV27,.,TRBJ1-4,CASRSRASLNEKLFF,TGTGCCAGCAGGAGCCGGGCCTCTCTTAATGAAAAACTGTTTTTT
.,TRBV11-2,once,TRBJ2-7,CASSLGGWQGSSYEQYF,TGTGCCAGCAGCTTAGGCGGTTGGCAGGGAAGCTCCTACGAGCAGTACTTC
.,TRBV6-5,.,TRBJ2-1,CASRGNIRGEQFF,TGTGCCAGCAGGGGGAACATACGGGGTGAGCAGTTCTTC
TRBD2,TRBV9,.,TRBJ2-2,CASHSGRAGGELFF,TGTGCCAGCCATAGCGGGAGGGCCGGCGGGGAGCTGTTTTTT
.,TRBV6-1,.,TRBJ2-1,CASRRSTYNEQFF,TGTGCCAGCAGGCGCAGTACCTACAATGAGCAGTTCTTC
TRBD2,TRBV25-1,.,TRBJ2-5,CASSISGRGETQYF,TGTGCCAGCAGCATAAGCGGGAGGGGAGAGACCCAGTACTTC
.,TRBV5-1,.,TRBJ2-2,CASSFRVSFGTGELFF,TGCGCCAGCAGCTTCAGGGTTAGTTTTGGCACCGGGGAGCTGTTTTTT
.,TRBV6-1,.,TRBJ2-1,CASSEEPGIGEQFF,TGTGCCAGCAGTGAAGAACCGGGAATCGGTGAGCAGTTCTTC
TRBD1,TRBV30,.,TRBJ1-3,CAWGPGGSNTIYF,TGTGCCTGGGGCCCAGGGGGGTCCAACACCATATATTTT
.,TRBV20-1,few,TRBJ1-4,CSAVGTLGLFF,TGCAGTGCTGTAGGGACCCTGGGACTGTTTTTT
TRBD2,TRBV5-1,.,TRBJ2-1,CASSLGLAGVGEQFF,TGCGCCAGCAGCCTGGGACTAGCGGGAGTAGGTGAGCAGTTCTTC